What follows are 14 T cell receptor beta chains derived from one specimen sequenced in a study of PD-1 blockade in classical Hodgkin lymphoma. Produced via immunoSEQ multiplex PCR; TCRdb's table is partial and in-frame only. The sample has tens of thousands of clones, approximately 91% seen once; the top ten hold about 5.3%. The time point is: newly diagnosed, previously untreated cHL patient sample. Input material: peripheral blood mononuclear cells (PBMCs). These receptors were obtained from a human donor with classical Hodgkin lymphoma.

This clone was counted a few times. The sample contains more than one DNA sequence encoding this CDR3. CDR3: CASSSGRWGEQFF. The CDR3 DNA reads as TGTGCCAGCAGTAGCGGGAGATGGGGTGAGCAGTTCTTC. The chain links TRBV6-5 to TRBJ2-1; 8 bases map to TRBD2. The V segment lost 5 bases and the J segment 9 bases; nucleotides outside the gene matches: 6. Germline V gene sequence: CDR1 MNHEY, CDR2 SVGAGI. CDR3 size: 13 residues.

This chain connects TRBV4-1 to TRBJ1-3; D unclear. The CDR3 is made up of 15 amino acids. The V end lost 2 bases, the J end lost 3 bases, and 11 bases lay between the germline ends. Germline CDR1 reads MGHRA; CDR2 reads YSYEKL. Here the CDR3 reads CASSQSSNDGNTIYF. In DNA form, the CDR3 reads TGCGCCAGCAGCCAATCCTCGAATGATGGAAACACCATATATTTT.

The chain carries TRBV11-3 and TRBJ2-5, with TRBD2 matching over 7 bases. The CDR3 is 15 amino acids. Trimming took 4 bases from V and 9 from J; bases not matched to a gene: 14. Germline assignment: CDR1 SGHNT and CDR2 YENEEA. The CDR3 bases are TGTGCCAGCAGCTCAAGGCGGTCGGGGGGTATGGCCCAGTACTTC. The encoded protein is CASSSRRSGGMAQYF. Complete variable domain (other parts from reference TRBV11-3 and TRBJ2-5): EAGVVQSPRYKIIEKKQPVAFWCNPISGHNTLYWYLQNLGQGPELLIRYENEEAVDDSQLPKDRFSAERLKGVDSTLKIQPAELGDSAVYLCASSSRRSGGMAQYFGPGTRLLVL.

The rearrangement uses TRBV7-3 and TRBJ2-1; D perhaps matches TRBD2 (6 bases). The germline V and J ends were trimmed by 5 bases and 7 bases, with 12 bases remaining between them. The germline V gene has CDR1 SGHTA and CDR2 FQGTGA. The CDR3 runs to 13 residues. In DNA, the CDR3 is TGTGCCAGCAGCCCTTATCGGGGGAATGAGCAGTTCTTC. Protein product: CASSPYRGNEQFF. The whole variable domain, filled in from reference TRBV7-3 and TRBJ2-1, reads GAGVSQTPSNKVTEKGKYVELRCDPISGHTALYWYRQSLGQGPEFLIYFQGTGAADDSGLPNDRFFAVRPEGSVSTLKIQRTERGDSAVYLCASSPYRGNEQFFGPGTRLTVL.

This clone occurred once. The CDR3 DNA reads TGTGCCAGCAGTTATATCCCGGGCGGGCCTTACGAGCAGTACTTC. Amino acid sequence: CASSYIPGGPYEQYF. V is TRBV6-6 and J is TRBJ2-7; tentatively, D is TRBD2 (5 bases). The CDR3 consists of 15 residues. V was trimmed by 3 bases and J by 4 bases, leaving 16 bases between them. Germline loops: CDR1 MNHNY, CDR2 SVGAGI (reference sequence).

V and J are TRBV27 and TRBJ1-1, with a tentative D call TRBD1 (5 bases). CDR1 MNHEY and CDR2 SMNVEV come from the germline V gene (reference sequence). The CDR3 spans 14 residues. The V end was cut by 6 bases, the J end by 4 bases, with 15 bases between. The CDR3 nucleotides are TGTGCCAGCAGCCTACAGGTTAGGGGCACTGAAGCTTTCTTT. It codes for CASSLQVRGTEAFF.

The rearrangement joins TRBV6-5 to TRBJ2-1; 13 nucleotides line up with TRBD2. The V segment lost 6 bases and the J segment 7 bases; nucleotides outside the gene matches: 6. The germline gives CDR1 MNHEY, CDR2 SVGAGI. The CDR3 has 15 residues. The CDR3 DNA sequence: TGTGCCAGCAGGTGGACTAGCGGGAGTATTAATGAGCAGTTCTTC. It encodes CASRWTSGSINEQFF.

This rearrangement joins TRBV2 to TRBJ2-3, with TRBD2 identical over 9 bases. V lost 5 bases, J lost 1 base, and 13 bases stayed unmatched. This CDR3 is 18 amino acids long. CDR1 SNHLY and CDR2 FYNNEI come from the germline V gene. CDR3 in DNA: TGTGCCAGCAGTTTCGGCCCCATAGCGGGAGCAGGCACAGATACGCAGTATTTT. As protein: CASSFGPIAGAGTDTQYF. Full variable domain (outside the CDR3, taken from reference TRBV2 and TRBJ2-3): EPEVTQTPSHQVTQMGQEVILRCVPISNHLYFYWYRQILGQKVEFLVSFYNNEISEKSEIFDDQFSVERPDGSNFTLKIRSTKLEDSAMYFCASSFGPIAGAGTDTQYFGPGTRLTVL.

CDR3 DNA sequence: TGTGCCAGCAGTCCAGGACTAGCGGGGACCTCGAGCTCCTACAATGAGCAGTTCTTC. It codes for CASSPGLAGTSSSYNEQFF. This chain joins TRBV2 and TRBJ2-1; 12 nucleotides line up with TRBD2. This CDR3 is 19 amino acids long. The ends lost 5 bases at V and 0 bases at J; junction bases unmatched: 11. Germline CDR1 SNHLY, CDR2 FYNNEI.

This chain uses TRBV28 with TRBJ2-1; a possible D gene is TRBD2 (5 bases). This CDR3 has 19 amino acids. Between the trimmed V and J ends, which lost 3 bases and 0 bases, there was a span of 21 bases. Germline V gene sequence: CDR1 MDHEN, CDR2 SYDVKM. The CDR3 is CASSFGPSPAVSSYNEQFF. The CDR3, as DNA: TGTGCCAGCAGTTTTGGGCCCTCGCCAGCGGTCAGCTCCTACAATGAGCAGTTCTTC.

This chain uses TRBV29-1 with TRBJ1-4; a weak D match, TRBD1 (6 bases). This CDR3 contains 12 residues. Trimming shortened V by 4 bases and J by 4 bases, and 7 bases separated the two germline ends. The V gene's germline CDR1 is SQVTM and CDR2 ANQGSEA. CDR3 region: CSVAGVNEKLFF. In DNA form, the CDR3 reads TGCAGCGTTGCAGGGGTTAATGAAAAACTGTTTTTT.

This rearrangement joins TRBV2 to TRBJ1-1; D call uncertain. Germline CDR1 SNHLY, CDR2 FYNNEI. V dropped 4 bases and J dropped 4 bases, with 10 bases sitting between them. The CDR3 contains 13 residues. The CDR3 nucleotides read TGTGCCAGCAGTGGCGAGGTCGGCACTGAAGCTTTCTTT. As protein: CASSGEVGTEAFF.

This rearrangement joins TRBV15 to TRBJ2-7; no definite D call. Germline loops: CDR1 LNHNV, CDR2 YYDKDF (reference sequence). V lost 0 bases, J lost 1 base, and 10 bases lay in between. The length of the CDR3 is 15 residues. The CDR3 protein is CATSRDTTQSYEQYF. CDR3 nucleotides: TGTGCCACCAGCAGAGATACTACTCAGTCCTACGAGCAGTACTTC.

V gene TRBV15 combines with J gene TRBJ2-4, with 10 bases aligning to TRBD2. Germline lookup yields CDR1 LNHNV and CDR2 YYDKDF (reference sequence). The V segment lost 0 bases and the J segment 4 bases; nucleotides outside the gene matches: 6. This CDR3 has 17 residues. In DNA, the CDR3 is TGTGCCACCAGCAGAGATCTAAGGACTAGCGGTAAAAACATTCAGTACTTC. Translating gives CATSRDLRTSGKNIQYF.